This T cell receptor (beta chain) stems from a study of T cells in tumors after PD-1 blockade. Looking at the study overall: Prior checkpoint blockade, systemic immunosuppressant use, or anti-cancer therapy within 4 weeks excluded patients. Some patients also took daily vismodegib 150 mg during anti-PD-1 treatment. Study results and caveats: Blood contained 40% to 50% of the tumor's TCR clonotypes.

Genomic DNA template from tumor biopsies or peripheral blood, roughly 616 ng to 6,004 ng input. This CDR3 contains 16 residues. V shed 3 bases and J shed 5 bases, with 20 bases lying between them. Germline V lookup: CDR1 SGDLS, CDR2 YYNGEE. The protocol was immunoSEQ multiplex PCR, while the TCRdb copy is restricted to in-frame clones and leaves out a portion. The sample carries approximately 48,000 clones, over 75% recorded once. In the case of this clone: Its antigen is not identified.

The V gene is TRBV9, the J gene TRBJ1-2, with a tentative D call TRBD1 (6 bases). The TCR originated in a human donor with basal cell carcinoma. The source material was PBMCs, sampled before anti-PD-1 treatment. The CDR3 loop is CASSDPFDSGTYGYTF. The CDR3 nucleotides read TGTGCCAGCAGCGACCCCTTTGACAGCGGGACATATGGCTACACCTTC.